This TCR beta chain came from a study of blood T cell repertoires in COVID-19. Overall study context: Acute and convalescent COVID-19 specimens originated in the United States, Italy and Spain. Sample material is recorded as cDNA or gDNA derived from T cells, B-cell-depleted T cells, or PBMCs.

Using immunoSEQ multiplex PCR, the repertoire was profiled, and TCRdb retains in-frame clones only, with some absent. The repertoire holds about 130,000 clones, with roughly 86% as singletons. Germline V gene data show CDR1 as LGHDT and CDR2 as YNNKEL (reference sequence). V dropped 1 base and J dropped 1 base, with 10 bases sitting between them. CDR3 length: 15 amino acids. Material: peripheral blood. The rearrangement joins TRBV3-1 (or the pseudogene TRBV3-2) to TRBJ1-1; D is possibly TRBD1 (5 bases). The TCR was taken from a woman aged 60-75 years with acute or convalescent COVID-19. Here the CDR3 reads CASSQVGLSNTEAFF. CDR3 bases: TGTGCCAGCAGCCAAGTGGGGCTATCGAACACTGAAGCTTTCTTT.